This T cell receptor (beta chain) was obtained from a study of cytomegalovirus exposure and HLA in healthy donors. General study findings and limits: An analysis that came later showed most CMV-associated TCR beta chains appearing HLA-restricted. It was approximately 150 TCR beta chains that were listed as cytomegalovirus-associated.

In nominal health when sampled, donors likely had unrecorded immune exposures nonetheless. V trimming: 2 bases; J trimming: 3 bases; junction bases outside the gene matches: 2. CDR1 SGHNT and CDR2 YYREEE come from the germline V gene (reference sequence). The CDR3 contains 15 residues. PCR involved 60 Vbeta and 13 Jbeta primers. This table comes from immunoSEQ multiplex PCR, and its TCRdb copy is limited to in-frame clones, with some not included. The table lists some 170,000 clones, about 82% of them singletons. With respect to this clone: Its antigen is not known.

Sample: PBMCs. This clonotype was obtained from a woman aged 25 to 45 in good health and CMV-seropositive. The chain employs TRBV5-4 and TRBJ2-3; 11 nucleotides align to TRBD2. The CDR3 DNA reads TGTGCCAGCAGCTTTATAGCGGGGGGGACAGATACGCAGTATTTT. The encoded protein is CASSFIAGGTDTQYF.